The clone carrying this T cell receptor (beta chain) appeared a few times. The antigen is undetermined. The sample belongs to a study of T cell responses to AZD1222 COVID-19 vaccine. Study results and limitations: Only after the peak T cell response were repertoires sampled.

The V gene lost 7 bases and the J gene lost 2 bases, with 12 bases spanning the gap. Germline CDR1 is SGHRS and CDR2 is YFSETQ. This CDR3 is built from 13 residues. Measured with immunoSEQ multiplex PCR; TCRdb has only the in-frame clones, and not every one. Counted here are 70,000 to 95,000 clones, 75% to 90% occurring once; the ten biggest clones make up roughly 2.7%. This chain links TRBV5-1 with TRBJ1-1; perhaps TRBD1 as D (6 bases). The receptor was isolated from an adult who received the AZD1222 COVID-19 vaccine. This sample comprised peripheral blood, obtained 28 days after the second AZD1222 dose. In DNA form, the CDR3 reads TGCGCCAGCCGCAGGGGAATAAACACTGAAGCTTTCTTT. Translating it yields CASRRGINTEAFF.